Below, 12 T cell receptor beta chains from the same sample are listed, as sequenced in a study of blood T cell repertoires in COVID-19. Clones were read by immunoSEQ multiplex PCR, and TCRdb kept only the in-frame ones, dropping some. The sample yields almost 250,000 clones, around 89% seen once. The specimen was PBMCs or T cells enriched from blood (not recorded which). The source of these receptors is a woman under 40 who had recovered from COVID-19.

The chain couples TRBV7-9 to TRBJ1-4; no firm D call. This CDR3 is 15 amino acids long. Deletions cut 1 base from V and 8 bases from J, with 14 bases between. CDR1 is SEHNR, CDR2 FQNEAQ, per germline (reference sequence). The DNA for the CDR3 is TGTGCCAGCAGCTTAGAACGGGGAGGGCGGGAAAAACTGTTTTTT. Its translation is CASSLERGGREKLFF.

The chain links TRBV7-2 to TRBJ1-3; 7 positions match TRBD1. CDR1 is SGHTA, CDR2 FQGNSA, per germline. Losses at the gene ends were 5 bases for V and 7 bases for J; bases not matched to a gene: 14. This CDR3 has 16 residues. The CDR3 sequence is CASSPVSTGPRNTIYF. CDR3 sequence (DNA): TGTGCCAGCAGCCCTGTGTCGACAGGGCCGAGGAACACCATATATTTT.

Only one count was recorded for this clone. J is TRBJ1-4 and V is TRBV7-9, with D hard to call. Looked up from germline, CDR1 is SEHNR and CDR2 is FQNEAQ (reference sequence). The V end was cut by 4 bases, the J end by 0 bases, with 12 bases between. This CDR3 contains 16 residues. DNA for the CDR3: TGTGCCAGCAGCTCAAGCCGTAGTACAACTAATGAAAAACTGTTTTTT. Protein product: CASSSSRSTTNEKLFF.

The chain employs TRBV19 and TRBJ2-2; 8 nucleotides agree with TRBD1. V lost 6 bases and J lost 6; bases outside the gene matches: 12. The CDR3 has 16 amino acids. CDR1 LNHDA and CDR2 SQIVND come from the germline V gene (reference sequence). CDR3 coding DNA: TGTGCCAGTAGCACCGATCACAGGGGGAGCGCCGGGGAGCTGTTTTTT. The encoded protein is CASSTDHRGSAGELFF. Full variable domain (outside the CDR3, taken from reference TRBV19 and TRBJ2-2): DGGITQSPKYLFRKEGQNVTLSCEQNLNHDAMYWYRQDPGQGLRLIYYSQIVNDFQKGDIAEGYSVSREKKESFPLTVTSAQKNPTAFYLCASSTDHRGSAGELFFGEGSRLTVL.

In this sample, this clone turned up a few times. This chain connects TRBV18 to TRBJ2-5; perhaps TRBD2 as D (5 bases). This CDR3 comprises 14 residues. Germline CDR1 reads KGHSH; CDR2 reads LQKENI. V lost 1 base to trimming and J lost 5 bases, with 11 bases between them. CDR3 protein: CASSPQGVDETQYF. CDR3 DNA sequence: TGTGCCAGCTCACCACAGGGAGTCGATGAGACCCAGTACTTC.

The chain joins TRBV7-9 to TRBJ2-2, with 8 bases matching TRBD1. The CDR3 covers 15 residues. V lost 10 bases to trimming and J lost 2 bases; unmatched junction nucleotides: 9. Germline CDR1 is SEHNR and CDR2 is FQNEAQ (reference sequence). CDR3 coding DNA: TGTGCCAACACAAAGACAGGGGTAAACACCGGGGAGCTGTTTTTT. It translates to CANTKTGVNTGELFF.

The J gene is TRBJ2-1, the V gene TRBV19; possible D gene TRBD1, 5 bases. CDR1 LNHDA and CDR2 SQIVND come from the germline V gene (reference sequence). The CDR3 is 15 residues long. The germline V and J ends were trimmed by 1 base and 9 bases, with 16 bases remaining between them. The CDR3 loop is CASSIGGALAGEQFF. For the CDR3, the DNA is TGTGCCAGTAGTATAGGTGGGGCCCTCGCCGGTGAGCAGTTCTTC. Complete variable domain (other parts from reference TRBV19 and TRBJ2-1): DGGITQSPKYLFRKEGQNVTLSCEQNLNHDAMYWYRQDPGQGLRLIYYSQIVNDFQKGDIAEGYSVSREKKESFPLTVTSAQKNPTAFYLCASSIGGALAGEQFFGPGTRLTVL.

CDR3 nucleotide sequence: TGTGCCACCAGCAGAGAAGGTTTGGGGCGTAGGGATGGCTACACCTTC. Residues: CATSREGLGRRDGYTF. V gene TRBV15 combines with J gene TRBJ1-2; TRBD1 is a possible D gene (5 bases). Looked up from germline, CDR1 is LNHNV and CDR2 is YYDKDF (reference sequence). Trimming took off 0 bases at V and 6 bases at J, with 17 bases between the two ends. The CDR3 is 16 residues long. The full variable domain, with the rest looked up from reference TRBV15 and TRBJ1-2, is DAMVIQNPRYQVTQFGKPVTLSCSQTLNHNVMYWYQQKSSQAPKLLFHYYDKDFNNEADTPDNFQSRRPNTSFCFLDIRSPGLGDTAMYLCATSREGLGRRDGYTFGSGTRLTVV.

The chain combines TRBV6-5 with TRBJ1-2; 7 bases map to TRBD1. With 7 bases clipped from V and 8 bases from J, the junction kept 16 bases outside the gene matches. Germline CDR1 reads MNHEY; CDR2 reads SVGAGI. The CDR3 has 15 residues. CDR3 loop: CASTRLTGDPRGYTF. DNA of the CDR3: TGTGCCAGCACTAGATTAACAGGGGACCCTCGGGGCTACACCTTC.

The chain carries TRBV18 and TRBJ1-2; 7 bases line up with TRBD1. This CDR3 is 15 amino acids long. V lost 0 bases, J lost 7 bases, and 8 bases stayed unmatched. Germline values: CDR1 KGHSH, CDR2 LQKENI. In nucleotides, the CDR3 is TGTGCCAGCTCACCACCATTCAGGGGGTATGGTGGCTACACCTTC. Residues: CASSPPFRGYGGYTF. Supplemented by reference TRBV18 and TRBJ1-2, the full variable domain reads NAGVMQNPRHLVRRRGQEARLRCSPMKGHSHVYWYRQLPEEGLKFMVYLQKENIIDESGMPKERFSAEFPKEGPSILRIQQVVRGDSAAYFCASSPPFRGYGGYTFGSGTRLTVV.

The gene calls are TRBV3-1 (or the pseudogene TRBV3-2) and TRBJ1-1; D remains unclear. V was shortened by 3 bases and J by 7 bases, with 12 bases between the two germline ends. Germline V gene lookup returns CDR1 LGHDT and CDR2 YNNKEL (reference sequence). The CDR3 contains 13 residues. The chain's CDR3 is CASSHGIQIEAFF. The CDR3 DNA is TGTGCCAGCAGCCATGGAATACAGATTGAAGCTTTCTTT.

This clone was counted once. This chain uses TRBV5-6 with TRBJ2-1; D call uncertain. CDR1 and CDR2 from the germline V gene are SGHDT and YYEEEE. The CDR3 runs 14 residues. Trimming stripped 0 bases from V and 6 bases from J, with 10 bases between. The CDR3 loop reads CASSLVRRSNEQFF. Here the CDR3 DNA reads TGTGCCAGCAGCTTGGTAAGGCGGAGCAATGAGCAGTTCTTC.